These 31 T cell receptor beta chains came from one sample sequenced in a study of OX40 agonist ivuxolimab in advanced cancers. Only in-frame clones appear in the TCRdb table, and some are missing; sequencing was by immunoSEQ multiplex PCR. The sample lists around 15,000 clones; about 93% were seen once. The starting material was CD4+ or CD8+ T cells sorted from blood, obtained in a trial of the OX40 agonist ivuxolimab. Every receptor here comes from an adult with an advanced solid tumor such as melanoma, head and neck, liver or kidney cancer.

The J gene is TRBJ1-5, the V gene TRBV6-6, with D perhaps TRBD1 (5 bases). The length of the CDR3 is 15 residues. The germline CDR1 and CDR2 sequences are MNHNY and SVGAGI (reference sequence). The V end was cut by 2 bases, the J end by 5 bases, with 13 bases between. CDR3 loop: CASSYEGVGDQPQHF. The DNA of the CDR3 is TGTGCCAGCAGTTACGAGGGAGTGGGGGATCAGCCCCAGCATTTT.

J is TRBJ2-2 and V is TRBV19; TRBD2 aligns across 10 bases. Germline CDR1 LNHDA, CDR2 SQIVND (reference sequence). The trim removed 9 bases at V and 4 bases at J, leaving 8 bases unmatched. This CDR3 is built from 15 residues. CDR3: CASRPGLAITGELFF. The CDR3 nucleotides read TGTGCCAGCCGCCCGGGACTAGCGATCACCGGGGAGCTGTTTTTT.

J is TRBJ1-1 and V is TRBV11-3; possibly TRBD1 for D (5 bases). Trimming pared 4 bases from V and 9 bases from J, leaving 9 bases between. The CDR3 has 11 amino acids. The germline gives CDR1 SGHNT, CDR2 YENEEA. As DNA, the CDR3 is TGTGCCAGCAGCTCGGGGACCAAAGCTTTCTTT. Protein product: CASSSGTKAFF.

The chain couples TRBV11-2 to TRBJ2-7; maybe TRBD2 (6 bases). Trimming removed 7 bases at V and 0 bases at J, with 13 bases between. The germline V gene encodes CDR1 SGHAT and CDR2 FQNNGV. The CDR3 extends over 14 amino acids. In DNA form, the CDR3 reads TGTGCCAGCAATCCGGAGGGCCGCTCCTACGAGCAGTACTTC. Translation gives CASNPEGRSYEQYF. Drawing the rest from reference TRBV11-2 and TRBJ2-7, the complete variable domain is EAGVAQSPRYKIIEKRQSVAFWCNPISGHATLYWYQQILGQGPKLLIQFQNNGVVDDSQLPKDRFSAERLKGVDSTLKIQPAKLEDSAVYLCASNPEGRSYEQYFGPGTRLTVT.

The chain carries TRBV29-1 and TRBJ2-5; 7 bases match TRBD1. This CDR3 has 14 residues. The germline gives CDR1 SQVTM, CDR2 ANQGSEA. V lost 3 bases to trimming and J lost 5 bases; unmatched junction nucleotides: 9. CDR3 in DNA: TGCAGCGTTGATAAGGGGACAGTGTATGAGACCCAGTACTTC. Amino acids: CSVDKGTVYETQYF.

This chain links TRBV27 with TRBJ2-7, with TRBD2 identical over 11 bases. V dropped 5 bases and J dropped 2; count of bases not matched to a gene: 5. The length of the CDR3 is 15 residues. The germline CDR1 and CDR2 sequences are MNHEY and SMNVEV (reference sequence). Here the CDR3 reads CASSNSGLAAYEQYF. Written as DNA, the CDR3 is TGTGCCAGCAGTAACTCGGGACTAGCGGCCTACGAGCAGTACTTC.

The V and J genes are TRBV27 and TRBJ2-5, with 8 positions matching TRBD2. Germline assignment: CDR1 MNHEY and CDR2 SMNVEV (reference sequence). The CDR3 is 17 residues long. With 3 bases clipped from V and 5 bases from J, the junction kept 14 bases outside the gene matches. The CDR3 DNA sequence: TGTGCCAGCAGTTTGGTCCCAGCGGGAGATTTATGGGAGACCCAGTACTTC. The encoded protein is CASSLVPAGDLWETQYF.

This CDR3 reads CASSPGTGMPYEQYF. The CDR3 DNA is TGCGCCAGCAGTCCCGGGACAGGGATGCCCTACGAGCAGTACTTC. The rearrangement joins TRBV10-2 to TRBJ2-7, with 9 nucleotides matching TRBD1. This CDR3 contains 15 residues. J was trimmed by 2 bases and V by 5 bases; bases with no gene match: 7. Germline V gene data show CDR1 as WSHSY and CDR2 as SAAADI.

V gene TRBV15 combines with J gene TRBJ2-7; 10 bases align to TRBD1. The germline V gene encodes CDR1 LNHNV and CDR2 YYDKDF (reference sequence). The CDR3 contains 16 residues. With V trimmed by 2 bases and J by 4 bases, 8 bases remained unmatched. CDR3 loop: CATSRSDRDRGYEQYF. The CDR3 coding sequence is TGTGCCACCAGCAGATCTGACCGGGACAGGGGTTACGAGCAGTACTTC.

This chain connects TRBV18 to TRBJ2-2; 7 bases agree with TRBD1. V lost 3 bases, J lost 5 bases, and 3 bases stayed unmatched. Germline-derived CDR1 and CDR2 are KGHSH and LQKENI. The CDR3 consists of 14 residues. The CDR3 spells CASSPDRNTGELFF. For the CDR3, the DNA is TGTGCCAGCTCACCGGACAGGAATACCGGGGAGCTGTTTTTT.

The chain has TRBV19 and TRBJ2-1, with a tentative D call TRBD1 (6 bases). There are 13 residues in the CDR3. Looked up from germline, CDR1 is LNHDA and CDR2 is SQIVND (reference sequence). V dropped 2 bases and J dropped 5 bases, with 7 bases sitting between them. Here the CDR3 DNA reads TGTGCCAGTAGTATATGGGACAACAATGAGCAGTTCTTC. Its protein product is CASSIWDNNEQFF.

The DNA for the CDR3 is TGTGCCAGCAGAGGTTCCGCGGTTACTAATGAAAAACTGTTTTTT. It translates to CASRGSAVTNEKLFF. The rearrangement links TRBV28 to TRBJ1-4; D ambiguous. Per the germline V gene, CDR1 is MDHEN and CDR2 is SYDVKM. V was clipped by 6 bases and J by 2 bases, with 13 bases between them. CDR3 length: 15 amino acids.

This clone was detected a few times. Other DNA variants within this sample encode the same CDR3. This rearrangement joins TRBV5-1 to TRBJ1-5; unclear D gene. The germline V gene encodes CDR1 SGHRS and CDR2 YFSETQ. The CDR3 runs 13 residues. Trimming shortened V by 0 bases and J by 7 bases, and 8 bases separated the two germline ends. CDR3 residues: CASSLDLFQPQHF. The CDR3 region has the DNA TGCGCCAGCAGCTTGGATTTGTTCCAGCCCCAGCATTTT.

This clone occurred a few times. The rearrangement uses TRBV5-6 and TRBJ2-3; the D gene is possibly TRBD1 (6 bases). CDR3 size: 17 residues. V dropped 6 bases and J dropped 0 bases, with 20 bases sitting between them. Looked up from germline, CDR1 is SGHDT and CDR2 is YYEEEE. The CDR3 region has the DNA TGTGCCAGCAACGGATTCGCGACAGGCGACAGCACAGATACGCAGTATTTT. This codes for CASNGFATGDSTDTQYF.

The DNA for the CDR3 is TGTGCCAGCAGTTTGGCCGGGACTAGCGGATCCTACGAGCAGTACTTC. Protein product: CASSLAGTSGSYEQYF. This chain connects TRBV6-5 to TRBJ2-7; TRBD2 aligns across 11 bases. Germline V lookup: CDR1 MNHEY, CDR2 SVGAGI. The V and J ends lost 4 bases and 1 base, in that order; junction bases with no gene match: 6. The CDR3 runs 16 residues.

The sample holds a few counts of this clone. The genes are TRBV5-4 and TRBJ2-1; D not certain. The CDR3 totals 13 residues. Germline assignment: CDR1 SGHNT and CDR2 YYREEE (reference sequence). V lost 0 bases and J lost 4, with 5 bases in between. CDR3 residues: CASSLVAYNEQFF. CDR3 nucleotide sequence: TGTGCCAGCAGCTTGGTTGCTTACAATGAGCAGTTCTTC.

The J gene is TRBJ2-2, the V gene TRBV27; 7 positions match TRBD1. V lost 6 bases to trimming and J lost 0 bases; unmatched junction nucleotides: 4. The germline V gene has CDR1 MNHEY and CDR2 SMNVEV (reference sequence). This CDR3 region has 15 residues. Here the CDR3 DNA reads TGTGCCAGCAGAAGGACAGGATCGAACACCGGGGAGCTGTTTTTT. Its protein is CASRRTGSNTGELFF.

The genes are TRBV19 and TRBJ2-7; 14 nucleotides line up with TRBD2. V was clipped by 10 bases and J by 2 bases; unmatched bases: 4. Germline-derived CDR1 and CDR2 are LNHDA and SQIVND (reference sequence). This CDR3 has 14 residues. CDR3 DNA sequence: TGTGCCACAGGACTAGCGGGAGGCACCTACGAGCAGTACTTC. As protein: CATGLAGGTYEQYF.

The V call is TRBV9, the J call TRBJ2-2; D unresolved. CDR3 length: 16 residues. Germline loops: CDR1 SGDLS, CDR2 YYNGEE. Trimming removed 5 bases from V and 3 bases from J, with 17 bases in between. CDR3 bases: TGTGCCAGCAGTCACCCCGGCACTGTGTACACCGGGGAGCTGTTTTTT. Translating gives CASSHPGTVYTGELFF.

This chain joins TRBV6-5 and TRBJ2-7, with D uncertain. Germline V lookup: CDR1 MNHEY, CDR2 SVGAGI. The CDR3 runs 12 residues. Trimming took off 5 bases at V and 5 bases at J, with 10 bases between the two ends. DNA of the CDR3: TGTGCCAGCAGTGTCAGTTTCCACGAGCAGTACTTC. Amino acids: CASSVSFHEQYF.

About this clone itself: Relative to the germline gene, one junction end is altered; a read error may explain this. The chain has TRBV29-1 and TRBJ2-1, with TRBD2 as a possible D gene (7 bases). The germline V gene encodes CDR1 SQVTM and CDR2 ANQGSEA. CDR3 length: 15 residues. CDR3 nucleotide sequence: TGCAGCGTCGAAGGGGGGGCATCGGCCTACAATGAGCAGTTCTTC. This codes for CSVEGGASAYNEQFF.

V usage is TRBV10-1 and J usage is TRBJ2-1, with TRBD2 identical over 12 bases. The V and J ends lost 6 bases and 3 bases, in that order; junction bases with no gene match: 12. The CDR3 spans 18 residues. The germline V gene encodes CDR1 WNHNN and CDR2 SYGVQD (reference sequence). The CDR3 coding sequence is TGCGCCAGCAGGGGGAACCGACTAGCGGGAGACTTCTACAATGAGCAGTTCTTC. Translating it yields CASRGNRLAGDFYNEQFF.

The chain recombines TRBV14 with TRBJ2-3, with D possibly TRBD1 on 6 matching bases. CDR1 is SGHDN, CDR2 FVKESK, per germline. The CDR3 has 17 residues. The V end was cut by 0 bases, the J end by 3 bases, with 16 bases between. CDR3 nucleotide sequence: TGTGCCAGCAGCCAAGACTGGGGGCGAGAGGAGACAGATACGCAGTATTTT. Its translation is CASSQDWGREETDTQYF.

This sequence joins TRBV27 and TRBJ1-5; TRBD1 might be the D (5 bases). Germline values: CDR1 MNHEY, CDR2 SMNVEV (reference sequence). The CDR3 runs to 13 residues. V was pared by 8 bases and J by 4 bases, with 12 bases between. The CDR3 nucleotides read TGTGCCAGCTGGGACCCGGGAAATCAGCCCCAGCATTTT. Its translation: CASWDPGNQPQHF.

The rearrangement joins TRBV7-6 to TRBJ2-2; D gene uncertain. Trimming took 0 bases from V and 1 from J, leaving 3 bases between them. Germline V gene sequence: CDR1 SGHVS, CDR2 FNYEAQ. The CDR3 is 14 residues long. CDR3 bases: TGTGCCAGCAGCTTAGCAGGGAACACCGGGGAGCTGTTTTTT. Translated: CASSLAGNTGELFF. Supplemented by reference TRBV7-6 and TRBJ2-2, the full variable domain reads GAGVSQSPRYKVTKRGQDVALRCDPISGHVSLYWYRQALGQGPEFLTYFNYEAQQDKSGLPNDRFSAERPEGSISTLTIQRTEQRDSAMYRCASSLAGNTGELFFGEGSRLTVL.

The chain joins TRBV7-9 to TRBJ2-7; D uncertain. Germline V gene data show CDR1 as SEHNR and CDR2 as FQNEAQ (reference sequence). CDR3 length equals 12 residues. Trimming took off 3 bases at V and 3 bases at J, with 6 bases between the two ends. CDR3 amino acids: CASSLKVYEQYF. For the CDR3, the DNA is TGTGCCAGCAGCTTGAAGGTCTACGAGCAGTACTTC.

The chain has TRBV5-5 and TRBJ2-1; 12 positions match TRBD1. CDR1 is SGHKS and CDR2 is YYEKEE in the germline V gene (reference sequence). The CDR3 consists of 14 residues. Trimming removed 3 bases from V and 10 bases from J; junction bases left unmatched: 5. In nucleotides, the CDR3 is TGTGCCAGCAGCTGGGGACAGGGGGCAAGAGAGCAGTTCTTC. This codes for CASSWGQGAREQFF. Variable domain in full (rest from reference TRBV5-5 and TRBJ2-1): DAGVTQSPTHLIKTRGQQVTLRCSPISGHKSVSWYQQVLGQGPQFIFQYYEKEERGRGNFPDRFSARQFPNYSSELNVNALLLGDSALYLCASSWGQGAREQFFGPGTRLTVL.

The gene calls are TRBV12-5 and TRBJ2-1; the D is unclear. This CDR3 spans 15 amino acids. V lost 1 base, J lost 6 bases, and 13 bases lay in between. The germline CDR1 and CDR2 sequences are LGHNT and FRNRAP. DNA for the CDR3: TGTGCTAGTGGTTTGGGCTACACCCCTGGCAATGAGCAGTTCTTC. Translating it yields CASGLGYTPGNEQFF. The whole variable domain, remainder taken from reference TRBV12-5 and TRBJ2-1, is DARVTQTPRHKVTEMGQEVTMRCQPILGHNTVFWYRQTMMQGLELLAYFRNRAPLDDSGMPKDRFSAEMPDATLATLKIQPSEPRDSAVYFCASGLGYTPGNEQFFGPGTRLTVL.

The chain employs TRBV7-6 and TRBJ2-5; D is undetermined. Trimming cost V 3 bases and J 2 bases, with 7 bases left between them. The CDR3 is 13 residues long. The germline V gene has CDR1 SGHVS and CDR2 FNYEAQ. The CDR3 nucleotides are TGTGCCAGCAGCTTTGGGCAGCAAGAGACCCAGTACTTC. The encoded protein is CASSFGQQETQYF.

The rearrangement uses TRBV7-9 and TRBJ2-7; TRBD1 matches 7 bases. Germline V gives CDR1 SEHNR, CDR2 FQNEAQ (reference sequence). The CDR3 has 13 residues. V gave up 5 bases and J gave up 4 bases; unmatched junction bases: 5. The CDR3 sequence: CASSAGQEYEQYF. As DNA, the CDR3 is TGTGCCAGCAGCGCCGGACAGGAGTACGAGCAGTACTTC.

This chain's CDR3 is CASSLNGQNTEAFF. For the CDR3, the DNA is TGTGCCAGCAGCTTAAATGGACAGAACACTGAAGCTTTCTTT. The V and J genes are TRBV7-9 and TRBJ1-1; possibly TRBD1 for D (5 bases). Trimming cost V 2 bases and J 1 base, with 8 bases left between them. Per the germline V gene, CDR1 is SEHNR and CDR2 is FQNEAQ (reference sequence). The CDR3 is made up of 14 amino acids.